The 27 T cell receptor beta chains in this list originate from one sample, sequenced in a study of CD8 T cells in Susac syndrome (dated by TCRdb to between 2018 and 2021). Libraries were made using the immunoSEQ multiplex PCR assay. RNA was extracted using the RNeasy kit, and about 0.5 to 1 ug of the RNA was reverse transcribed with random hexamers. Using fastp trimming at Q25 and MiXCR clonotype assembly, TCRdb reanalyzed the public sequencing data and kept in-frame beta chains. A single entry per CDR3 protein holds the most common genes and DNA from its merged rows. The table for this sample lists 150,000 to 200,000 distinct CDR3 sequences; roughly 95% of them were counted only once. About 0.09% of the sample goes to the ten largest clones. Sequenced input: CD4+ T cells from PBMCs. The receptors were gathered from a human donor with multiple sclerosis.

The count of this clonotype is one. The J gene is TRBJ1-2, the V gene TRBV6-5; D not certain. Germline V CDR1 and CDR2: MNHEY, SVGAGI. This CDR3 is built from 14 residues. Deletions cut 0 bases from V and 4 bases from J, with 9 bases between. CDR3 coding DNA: TGTGCCAGCAGTTACTCGACTCAGTCCTATGGCTACACCTTC. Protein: CASSYSTQSYGYTF.

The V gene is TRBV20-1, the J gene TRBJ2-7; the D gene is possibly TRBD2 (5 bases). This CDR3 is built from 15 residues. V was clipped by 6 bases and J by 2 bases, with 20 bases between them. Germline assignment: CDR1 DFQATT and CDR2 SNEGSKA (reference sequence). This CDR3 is CSAPGEFTGTYEQYF. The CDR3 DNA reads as TGCAGTGCCCCCGGGGAATTTACGGGTACCTACGAGCAGTACTTC.

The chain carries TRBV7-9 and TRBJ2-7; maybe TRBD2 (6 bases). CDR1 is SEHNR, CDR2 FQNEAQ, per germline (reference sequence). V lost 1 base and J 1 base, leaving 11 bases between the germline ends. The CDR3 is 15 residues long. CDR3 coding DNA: TGTGCCAGCAGCTTAGAGGCGGGACGGTCCTACGAGCAGTACTTC. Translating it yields CASSLEAGRSYEQYF.

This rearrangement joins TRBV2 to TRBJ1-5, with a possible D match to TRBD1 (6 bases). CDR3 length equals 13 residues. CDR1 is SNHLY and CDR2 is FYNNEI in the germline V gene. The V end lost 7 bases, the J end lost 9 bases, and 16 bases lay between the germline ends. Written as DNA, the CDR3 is TGTGCCAGCAAAAATGGCAGGGGCGGGCCCCAGCATTTT. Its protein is CASKNGRGGPQHF.

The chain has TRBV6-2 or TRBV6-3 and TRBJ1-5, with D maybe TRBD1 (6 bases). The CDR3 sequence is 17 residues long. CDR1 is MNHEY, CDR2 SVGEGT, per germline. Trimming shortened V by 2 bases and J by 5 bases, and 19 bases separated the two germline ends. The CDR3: CASSYLTREGGDQPQHF. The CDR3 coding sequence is TGTGCCAGCAGTTACCTCACAAGAGAGGGGGGAGATCAGCCCCAGCATTTT.

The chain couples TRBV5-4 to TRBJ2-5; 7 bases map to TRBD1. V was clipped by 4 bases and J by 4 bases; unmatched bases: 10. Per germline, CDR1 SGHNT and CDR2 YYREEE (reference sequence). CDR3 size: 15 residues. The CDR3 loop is CASSPRGGVGETQYF. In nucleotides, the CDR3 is TGTGCCAGCAGCCCAAGAGGGGGCGTAGGAGAGACCCAGTACTTC.

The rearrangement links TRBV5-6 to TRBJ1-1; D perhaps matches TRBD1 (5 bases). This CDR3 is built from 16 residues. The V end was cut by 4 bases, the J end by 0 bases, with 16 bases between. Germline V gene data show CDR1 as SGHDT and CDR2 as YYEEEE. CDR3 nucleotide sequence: TGTGCCAGCAGCCGGATGTTAGGGGCTCTGAACACTGAAGCTTTCTTT. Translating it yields CASSRMLGALNTEAFF.

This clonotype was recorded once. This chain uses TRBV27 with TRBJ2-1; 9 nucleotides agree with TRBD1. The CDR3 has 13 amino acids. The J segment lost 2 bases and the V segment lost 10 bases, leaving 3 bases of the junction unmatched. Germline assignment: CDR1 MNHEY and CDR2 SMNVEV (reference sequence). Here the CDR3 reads CATRDRAYNEQFF. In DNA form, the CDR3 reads TGTGCCACCAGGGACAGGGCCTACAATGAGCAGTTCTTC.

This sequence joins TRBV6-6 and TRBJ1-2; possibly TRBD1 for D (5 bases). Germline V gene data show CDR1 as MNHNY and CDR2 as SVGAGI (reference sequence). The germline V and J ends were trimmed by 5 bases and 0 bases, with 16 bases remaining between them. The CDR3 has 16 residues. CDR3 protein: CASSQTGTQTNYGYTF. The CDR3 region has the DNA TGTGCCAGCAGTCAAACAGGTACCCAGACTAACTATGGCTACACCTTC.

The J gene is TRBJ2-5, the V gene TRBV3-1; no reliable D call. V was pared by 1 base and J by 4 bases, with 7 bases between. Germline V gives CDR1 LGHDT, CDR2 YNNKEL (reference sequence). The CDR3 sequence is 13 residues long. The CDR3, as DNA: TGTGCCAGCAGCCAAGTTATAGGAGAGACCCAGTACTTC. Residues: CASSQVIGETQYF.

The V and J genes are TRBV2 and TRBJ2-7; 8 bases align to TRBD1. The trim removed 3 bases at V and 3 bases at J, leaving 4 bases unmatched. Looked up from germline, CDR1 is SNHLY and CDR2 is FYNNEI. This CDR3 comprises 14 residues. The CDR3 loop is CASSDQGAFYEQYF. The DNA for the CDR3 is TGTGCCAGCAGTGACCAGGGGGCTTTCTACGAGCAGTACTTC.

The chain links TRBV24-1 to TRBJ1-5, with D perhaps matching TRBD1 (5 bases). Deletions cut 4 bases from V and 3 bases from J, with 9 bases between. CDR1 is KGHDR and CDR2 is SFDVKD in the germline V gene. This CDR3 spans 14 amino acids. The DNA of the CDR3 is TGTGCCACCAGTGACGGGGACTACAATCAGCCCCAGCATTTT. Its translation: CATSDGDYNQPQHF.

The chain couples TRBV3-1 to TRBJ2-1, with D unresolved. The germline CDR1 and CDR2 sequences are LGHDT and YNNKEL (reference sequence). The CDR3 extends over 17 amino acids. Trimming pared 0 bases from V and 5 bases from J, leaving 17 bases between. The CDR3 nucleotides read TGTGCCAGCAGCCAAGATCCCACAACCGTGGCCGACAATGAGCAGTTCTTC. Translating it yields CASSQDPTTVADNEQFF.

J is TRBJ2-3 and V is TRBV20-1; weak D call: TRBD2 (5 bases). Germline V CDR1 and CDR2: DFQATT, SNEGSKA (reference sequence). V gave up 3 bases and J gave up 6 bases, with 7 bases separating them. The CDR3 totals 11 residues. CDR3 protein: CSASPGDTQYF. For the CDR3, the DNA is TGCAGTGCTAGTCCGGGGGATACGCAGTATTTT.

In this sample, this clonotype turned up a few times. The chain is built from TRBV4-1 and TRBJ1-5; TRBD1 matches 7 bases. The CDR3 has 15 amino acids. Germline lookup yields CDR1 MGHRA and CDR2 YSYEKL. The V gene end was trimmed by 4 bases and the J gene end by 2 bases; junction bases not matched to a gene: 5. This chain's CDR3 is CASSRRTGGNQPQHF. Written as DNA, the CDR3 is TGCGCCAGCAGCCGTCGGACAGGCGGCAATCAGCCCCAGCATTTT.

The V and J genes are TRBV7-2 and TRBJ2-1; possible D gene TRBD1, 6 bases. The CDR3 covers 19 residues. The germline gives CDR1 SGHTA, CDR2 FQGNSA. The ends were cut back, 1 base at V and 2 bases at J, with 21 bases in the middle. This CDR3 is CASSLDRWGPRGTYNEQFF. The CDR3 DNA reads TGTGCCAGCAGCTTAGACCGCTGGGGGCCCAGGGGCACCTACAATGAGCAGTTCTTC.

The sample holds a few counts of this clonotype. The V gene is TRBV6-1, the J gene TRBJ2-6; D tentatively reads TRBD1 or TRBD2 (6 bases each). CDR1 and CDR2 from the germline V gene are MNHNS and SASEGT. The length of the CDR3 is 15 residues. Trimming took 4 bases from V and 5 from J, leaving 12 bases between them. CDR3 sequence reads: CASSGGDNRANVLTF. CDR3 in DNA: TGTGCCAGCAGTGGCGGGGACAATAGGGCCAACGTCCTGACTTTC.

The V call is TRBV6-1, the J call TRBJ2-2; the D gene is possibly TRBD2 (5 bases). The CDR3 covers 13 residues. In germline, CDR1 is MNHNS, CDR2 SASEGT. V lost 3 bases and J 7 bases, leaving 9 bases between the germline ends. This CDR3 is CASSEDSYGELFF. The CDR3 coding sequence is TGTGCCAGCAGTGAGGACTCGTACGGGGAGCTGTTTTTT.

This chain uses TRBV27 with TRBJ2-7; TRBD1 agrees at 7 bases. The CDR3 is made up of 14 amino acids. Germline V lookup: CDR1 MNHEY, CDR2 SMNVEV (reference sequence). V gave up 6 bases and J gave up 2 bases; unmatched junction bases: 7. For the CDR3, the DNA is TGTGCCAGCAGCGCTCGGGACAGAACCTACGAGCAGTACTTC. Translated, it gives CASSARDRTYEQYF.

The DNA of the CDR3 is TGTGCCAGCAGCCGACAGGGGGCAGAGGAGGGCTACACCTTC. Its protein is CASSRQGAEEGYTF. J is TRBJ1-2 and V is TRBV7-9, with 10 bases aligning to TRBD1. V dropped 5 bases and J dropped 8; count of bases not matched to a gene: 8. CDR3 length: 14 amino acids. Germline CDR1 SEHNR, CDR2 FQNEAQ (reference sequence).

In DNA form, the CDR3 reads TGTGCCAGCAGTTACCCCGCGGGAGGCCGGGGAGATACGCAGTATTTT. It translates to CASSYPAGGRGDTQYF. The chain employs TRBV6-6 and TRBJ2-3; 8 bases match TRBD2. The trim removed 2 bases at V and 5 bases at J, leaving 9 bases unmatched. Germline V gives CDR1 MNHNY, CDR2 SVGAGI (reference sequence). The CDR3 is 16 amino acids.

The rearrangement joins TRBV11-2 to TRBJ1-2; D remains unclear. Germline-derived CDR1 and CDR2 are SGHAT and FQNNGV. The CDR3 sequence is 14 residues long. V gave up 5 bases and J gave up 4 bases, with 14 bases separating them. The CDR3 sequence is CASSPARPSYGYTF. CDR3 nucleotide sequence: TGTGCCAGCAGCCCAGCCCGGCCATCCTATGGCTACACCTTC.

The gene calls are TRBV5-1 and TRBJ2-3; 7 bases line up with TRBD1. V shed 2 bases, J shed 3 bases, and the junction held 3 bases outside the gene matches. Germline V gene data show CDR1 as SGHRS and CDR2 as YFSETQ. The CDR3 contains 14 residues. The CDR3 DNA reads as TGCGCCAGCAGCTTCGGGACAGAGACAGATACGCAGTATTTT. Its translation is CASSFGTETDTQYF. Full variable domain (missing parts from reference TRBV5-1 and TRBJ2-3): KAGVTQTPRYLIKTRGQQVTLSCSPISGHRSVSWYQQTPGQGLQFLFEYFSETQRNKGNFPGRFSGRQFSNSRSEMNVSTLELGDSALYLCASSFGTETDTQYFGPGTRLTVL.

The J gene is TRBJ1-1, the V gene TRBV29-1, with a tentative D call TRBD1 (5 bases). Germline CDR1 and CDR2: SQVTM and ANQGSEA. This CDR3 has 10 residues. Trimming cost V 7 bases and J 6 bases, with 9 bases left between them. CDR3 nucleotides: TGCAGCGCGGAGACAGCTGAAGCTTTCTTT. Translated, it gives CSAETAEAFF.

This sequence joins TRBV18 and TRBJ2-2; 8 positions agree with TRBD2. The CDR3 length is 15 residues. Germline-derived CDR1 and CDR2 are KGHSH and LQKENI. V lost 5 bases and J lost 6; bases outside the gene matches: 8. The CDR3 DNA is TGTGCCAGCTCAGGGGAAGCGGGAGATGCCGGGGAGCTGTTTTTT. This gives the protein CASSGEAGDAGELFF.

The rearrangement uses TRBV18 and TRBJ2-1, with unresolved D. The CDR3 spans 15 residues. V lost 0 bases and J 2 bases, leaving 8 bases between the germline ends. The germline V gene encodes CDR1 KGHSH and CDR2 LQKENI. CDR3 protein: CASSPPGSPYNEQFF. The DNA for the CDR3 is TGTGCCAGCTCACCACCGGGGTCCCCCTACAATGAGCAGTTCTTC.

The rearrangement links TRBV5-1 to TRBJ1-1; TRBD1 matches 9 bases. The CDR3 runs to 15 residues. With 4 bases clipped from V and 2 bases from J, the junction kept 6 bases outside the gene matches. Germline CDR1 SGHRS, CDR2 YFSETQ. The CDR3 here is CASSQPGQGNTEAFF. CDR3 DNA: TGCGCCAGCAGCCAACCGGGACAGGGAAACACTGAAGCTTTCTTT.